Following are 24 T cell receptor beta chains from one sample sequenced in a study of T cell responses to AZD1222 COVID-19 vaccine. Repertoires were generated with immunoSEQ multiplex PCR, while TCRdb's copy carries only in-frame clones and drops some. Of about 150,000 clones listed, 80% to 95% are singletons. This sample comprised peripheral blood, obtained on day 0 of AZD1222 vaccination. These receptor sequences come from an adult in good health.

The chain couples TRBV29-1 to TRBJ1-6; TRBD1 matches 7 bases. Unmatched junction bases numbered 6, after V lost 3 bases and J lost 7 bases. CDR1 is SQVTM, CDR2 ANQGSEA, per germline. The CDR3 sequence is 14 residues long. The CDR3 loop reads CSVDFLGGNSPLHF. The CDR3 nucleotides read TGCAGCGTTGATTTTTTAGGGGGCAATTCACCCCTCCACTTT.

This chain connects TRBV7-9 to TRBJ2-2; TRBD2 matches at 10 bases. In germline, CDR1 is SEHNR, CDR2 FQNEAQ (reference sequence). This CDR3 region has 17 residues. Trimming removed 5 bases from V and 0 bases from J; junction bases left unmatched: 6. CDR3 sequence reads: CASSPPSGGTNTGELFF. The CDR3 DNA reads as TGTGCCAGCAGCCCTCCTAGCGGGGGAACGAACACCGGGGAGCTGTTTTTT.

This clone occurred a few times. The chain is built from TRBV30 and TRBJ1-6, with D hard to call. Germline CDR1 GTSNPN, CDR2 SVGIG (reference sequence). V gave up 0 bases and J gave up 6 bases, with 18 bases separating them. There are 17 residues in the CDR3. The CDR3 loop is CAWSVPIPAARNSPLHF. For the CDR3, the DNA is TGTGCCTGGAGTGTACCCATTCCCGCGGCTCGTAATTCACCCCTCCACTTT.

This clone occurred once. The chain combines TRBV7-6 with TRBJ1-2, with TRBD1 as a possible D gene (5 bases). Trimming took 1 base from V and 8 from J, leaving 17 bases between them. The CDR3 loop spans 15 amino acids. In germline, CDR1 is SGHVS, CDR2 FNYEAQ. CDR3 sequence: CASSLGGWGGEGYTF. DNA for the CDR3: TGTGCCAGCAGCTTAGGAGGATGGGGGGGAGAGGGCTACACCTTC. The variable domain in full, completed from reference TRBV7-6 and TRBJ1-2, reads GAGVSQSPRYKVTKRGQDVALRCDPISGHVSLYWYRQALGQGPEFLTYFNYEAQQDKSGLPNDRFSAERPEGSISTLTIQRTEQRDSAMYRCASSLGGWGGEGYTFGSGTRLTVV.

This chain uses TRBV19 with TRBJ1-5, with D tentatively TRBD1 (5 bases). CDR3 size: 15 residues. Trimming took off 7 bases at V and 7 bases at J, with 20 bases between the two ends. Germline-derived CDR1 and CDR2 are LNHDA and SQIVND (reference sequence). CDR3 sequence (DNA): TGTGCCAGTACCCTTTTGTGGCAGGGTACACAGCCCCAGCATTTT. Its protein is CASTLLWQGTQPQHF.

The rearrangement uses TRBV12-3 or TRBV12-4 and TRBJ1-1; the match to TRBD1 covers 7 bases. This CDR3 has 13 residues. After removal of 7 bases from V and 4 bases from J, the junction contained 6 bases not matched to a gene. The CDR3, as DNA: TGTGCCAGCATCTTACAGGGGACCACTGAAGCTTTCTTT. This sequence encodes CASILQGTTEAFF.

CDR3 DNA: TGTGCCAGCAGTTTTTCCGCCAACTACGAGCAGTACTTC. Translating it yields CASSFSANYEQYF. The gene calls are TRBV28 and TRBJ2-7; D unclear. V dropped 3 bases and J dropped 3 bases, with 9 bases sitting between them. Looked up from germline, CDR1 is MDHEN and CDR2 is SYDVKM. This CDR3 contains 13 residues.

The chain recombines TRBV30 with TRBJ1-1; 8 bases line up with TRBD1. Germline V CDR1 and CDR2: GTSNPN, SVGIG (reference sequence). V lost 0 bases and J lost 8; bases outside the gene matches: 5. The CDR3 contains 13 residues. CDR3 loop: CAWSVPGGPEAFF. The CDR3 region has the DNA TGTGCCTGGAGTGTACCAGGGGGCCCAGAAGCTTTCTTT.

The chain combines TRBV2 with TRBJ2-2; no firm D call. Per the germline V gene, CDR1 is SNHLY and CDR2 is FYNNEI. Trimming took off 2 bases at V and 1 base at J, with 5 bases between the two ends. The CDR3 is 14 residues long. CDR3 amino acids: CASSETVNTGELFF. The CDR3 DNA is TGTGCCAGCAGTGAAACGGTGAACACCGGGGAGCTGTTTTTT.

CDR3 DNA sequence: TGTGCCAGCAGTTTTGGCAGTACCTACGAGCAGTACTTC. Protein product: CASSFGSTYEQYF. This sequence joins TRBV12-3 or TRBV12-4 and TRBJ2-7; no clear D gene. The CDR3 runs 13 residues. The V end lost 3 bases, the J end lost 2 bases, and 8 bases lay between the germline ends.

In DNA, the CDR3 is TGCGCCAGCAGCTTCCCCCGACCGGACCTCTCATCCTACAATGAGCAGTTCTTC. Translated: CASSFPRPDLSSYNEQFF. This sequence joins TRBV5-1 and TRBJ2-1; D not resolved. The V end was cut by 2 bases, the J end by 1 base, with 19 bases between. CDR3 length equals 18 residues. Germline values: CDR1 SGHRS, CDR2 YFSETQ.

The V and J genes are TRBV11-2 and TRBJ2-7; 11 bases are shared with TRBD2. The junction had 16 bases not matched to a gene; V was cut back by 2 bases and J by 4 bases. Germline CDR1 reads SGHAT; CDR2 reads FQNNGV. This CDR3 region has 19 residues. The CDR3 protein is CASSLKLAGVPGIGYEQYF. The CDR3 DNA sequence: TGTGCCAGCAGCTTAAAACTAGCGGGAGTACCGGGTATTGGTTACGAGCAGTACTTC. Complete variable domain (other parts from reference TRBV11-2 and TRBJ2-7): EAGVAQSPRYKIIEKRQSVAFWCNPISGHATLYWYQQILGQGPKLLIQFQNNGVVDDSQLPKDRFSAERLKGVDSTLKIQPAKLEDSAVYLCASSLKLAGVPGIGYEQYFGPGTRLTVT.

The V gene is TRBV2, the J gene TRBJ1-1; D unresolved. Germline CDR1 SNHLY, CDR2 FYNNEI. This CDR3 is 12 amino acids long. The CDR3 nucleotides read TGTGTCCAAGAGCCCAAGGAGACTGAAGCTTTCTTT. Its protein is CVQEPKETEAFF.

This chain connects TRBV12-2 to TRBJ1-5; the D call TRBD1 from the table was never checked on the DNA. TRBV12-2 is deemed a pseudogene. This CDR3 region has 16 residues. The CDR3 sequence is CASRLRLGAWNQPQHF. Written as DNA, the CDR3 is TGTGCAAGTCGCTTACGACTGGGGGCTTGGAATCAGCCCCAGCATTTT.

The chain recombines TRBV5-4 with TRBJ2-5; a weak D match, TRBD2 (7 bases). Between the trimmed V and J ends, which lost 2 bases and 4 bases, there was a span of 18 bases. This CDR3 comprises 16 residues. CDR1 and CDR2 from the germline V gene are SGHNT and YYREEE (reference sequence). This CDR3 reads CASSLRGGGARETQYF. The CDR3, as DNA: TGTGCCAGCAGCTTAAGGGGAGGGGGGGCCCGAGAGACCCAGTACTTC.

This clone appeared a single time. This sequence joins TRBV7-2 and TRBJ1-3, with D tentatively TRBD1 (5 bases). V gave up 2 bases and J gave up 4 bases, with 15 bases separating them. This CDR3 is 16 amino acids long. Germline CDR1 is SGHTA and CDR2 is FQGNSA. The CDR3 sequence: CASSLNRGTTGNTIYF. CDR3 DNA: TGTGCCAGCAGCTTAAACCGCGGGACCACAGGAAACACCATATATTTT.

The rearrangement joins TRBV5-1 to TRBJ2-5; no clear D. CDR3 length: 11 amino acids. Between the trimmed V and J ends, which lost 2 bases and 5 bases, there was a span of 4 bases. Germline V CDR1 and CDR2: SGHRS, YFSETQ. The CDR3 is CASSFGETQYF. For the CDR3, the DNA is TGCGCCAGCAGCTTCGGGGAGACCCAGTACTTC.

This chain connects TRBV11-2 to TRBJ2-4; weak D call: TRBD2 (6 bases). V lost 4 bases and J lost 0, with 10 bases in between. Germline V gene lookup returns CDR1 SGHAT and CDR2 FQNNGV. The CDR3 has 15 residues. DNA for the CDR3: TGTGCCAGCAGCTCGGGACTCCTAGCCAAAAACATTCAGTACTTC. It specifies CASSSGLLAKNIQYF.

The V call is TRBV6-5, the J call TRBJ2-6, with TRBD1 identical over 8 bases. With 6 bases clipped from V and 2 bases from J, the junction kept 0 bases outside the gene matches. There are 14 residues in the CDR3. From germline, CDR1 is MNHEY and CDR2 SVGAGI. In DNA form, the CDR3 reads TGTGCCAGCAGACAGGGGGCTGGGGCCAACGTCCTGACTTTC. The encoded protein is CASRQGAGANVLTF.

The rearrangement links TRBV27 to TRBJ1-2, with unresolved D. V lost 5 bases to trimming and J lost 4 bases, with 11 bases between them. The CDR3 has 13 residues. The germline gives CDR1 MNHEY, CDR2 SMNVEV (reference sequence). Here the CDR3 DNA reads TGTGCCAGCAGTCGACCCGGATTCTATGGCTACACCTTC. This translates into CASSRPGFYGYTF.

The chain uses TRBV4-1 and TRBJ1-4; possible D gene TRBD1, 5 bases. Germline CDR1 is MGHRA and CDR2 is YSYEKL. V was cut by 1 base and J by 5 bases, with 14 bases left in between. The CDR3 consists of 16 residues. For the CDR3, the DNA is TGCGCCAGCAGCCAAGGATGGGGGGGTCCCAATGAAAAACTGTTTTTT. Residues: CASSQGWGGPNEKLFF.

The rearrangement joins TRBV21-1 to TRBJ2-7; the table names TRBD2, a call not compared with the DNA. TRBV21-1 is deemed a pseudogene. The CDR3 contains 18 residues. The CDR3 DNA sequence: TGTGCCAGCAGCAAAGCGCTTCCGGAGCGTCCCGCCCCCTACGAGCAGTACTTC. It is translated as CASSKALPERPAPYEQYF.

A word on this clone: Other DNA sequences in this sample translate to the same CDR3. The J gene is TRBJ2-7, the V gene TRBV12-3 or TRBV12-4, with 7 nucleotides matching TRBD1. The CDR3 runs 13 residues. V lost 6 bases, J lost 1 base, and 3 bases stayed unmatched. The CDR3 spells CASSRDSSYEQYF. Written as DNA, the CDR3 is TGTGCCAGCAGCCGGGACAGTTCCTACGAGCAGTACTTC.

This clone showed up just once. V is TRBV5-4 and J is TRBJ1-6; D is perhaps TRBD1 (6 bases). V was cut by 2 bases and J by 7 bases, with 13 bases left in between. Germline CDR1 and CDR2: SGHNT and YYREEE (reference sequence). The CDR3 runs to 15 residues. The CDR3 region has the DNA TGTGCCAGCAGCTTTGCGGGGGCTTGGAATTCACCCCTCCACTTT. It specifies CASSFAGAWNSPLHF.